A selection of T cell receptor beta chains follows, all from one sample in a study of T cells after yellow fever vaccination. TCRdb re-called the 5' RACE reads through MiXCR, storing one row per CDR3 protein. The sample has roughly 520,000 distinct CDR3 sequences, about a fifth seen once; the top ten hold roughly a sixth. Specimen: PBMCs, collected about 21 days after the first yellow fever vaccination. Receptors were obtained from a man aged 18-30 years who received the YFV17D yellow fever vaccine. The CDR3 runs from the conserved cysteine through the conserved F or W. The D gene is left open where the match is weak. Not all rows give a size; the values are once, few, many and, for expanded clones, a class.

TGTGCCACCAGCAGTAAGGGGACAGGAGATTACTCTGGAAACACCATATATTTT CATSSKGTGDYSGNTIYF once TRBV15 TRBD1 TRBJ1-3
TGTGCCAGCGGGCCGGATTACGGGGTAGAGACCCAGTACTTC CASGPDYGVETQYF few TRBV12-3/TRBV12-4 NA TRBJ2-5
TGTGCCAGCAGCTCAACAAGACAGGCCGGGGAGCTGTTTTTT CASSSTRQAGELFF few TRBV7-2 NA TRBJ2-2
TGTGCCAGCAGTTTAATGGGTTCCCGGTTCTATGGCTACACCTTC CASSLMGSRFYGYTF NA TRBV27 NA TRBJ1-2
TGTGCCAGCAGGCTCTCTGGTTTGCGGGGGGGCACAGATACGCAGTATTTT CASRLSGLRGGTDTQYF few TRBV28 TRBD2 TRBJ2-3
TGTGCCAGCAGCCTCTGGACAGGGGGGTTCGCCACAGATACGCAGTATTTT CASSLWTGGFATDTQYF many TRBV7-2 TRBD1 TRBJ2-3
TGTGCCGTAAGGACAGTCGCAGAGACCCAGTACTTC CAVRTVAETQYF many TRBV2 NA TRBJ2-5
TGTGCCAGCATCATGCCTGGCAGCAGCTCCTACGAGCAGTACTTC CASIMPGSSSYEQYF NA TRBV6-1 NA TRBJ2-7
TGTGCCAGCAGTTACTCGCGGACAGGGCCCTATGGCTACACCTTC CASSYSRTGPYGYTF few TRBV6-5 TRBD1 TRBJ1-2
TGTGCCAGCAGTTTATCACAGGAGAACACCGGGGAGCTGTTTTTT CASSLSQENTGELFF NA TRBV6-2/TRBV6-3 NA TRBJ2-2
TGTGCCAGCACCAAAGGGGCTAGTTGGGTGGCAGATACGCAGTATTTT CASTKGASWVADTQYF NA TRBV9 NA TRBJ2-3
TGTGCCAGCAGCAGTACTAGCGGGGGGGTAGAGACCCAGTACTTC CASSSTSGGVETQYF NA TRBV6-1 TRBD2 TRBJ2-5
TGTGCCAGCAGCCCCGGACTATTCCACACCGGGGAGCTGTTTTTT CASSPGLFHTGELFF NA TRBV5-4 NA TRBJ2-2
TGTGCCAGTAGTATAGGCGGGGAATCCCAGGGCCTTAACTATGGCTACACCTTC CASSIGGESQGLNYGYTF few TRBV19 NA TRBJ1-2
TGTGCCAGCAGCTTGGCCGCGGGCAATAACTATGGCTACACCTTC CASSLAAGNNYGYTF few TRBV5-4 NA TRBJ1-2
TGCGCCAGCCGCCACGGGAATCGGGAAGGGATCTATGGCTACACCTTC CASRHGNREGIYGYTF once TRBV4-1 NA TRBJ1-2
TGTGCCAGCAGCTTGACCTACTCTAGCACAGATACGCAGTATTTT CASSLTYSSTDTQYF few TRBV13 NA TRBJ2-3
TGCGCCAGCGGGACCTTAGCGGGGAACACCGGGGAGCTGTTTTTT CASGTLAGNTGELFF many TRBV5-1 TRBD2 TRBJ2-2
TGTGCCAGCGGGACAGCCTCCTCCACCGGGGAGCTGTTTTTT CASGTASSTGELFF NA TRBV28 TRBD1 TRBJ2-2
TGTGCCAGCAGCTTAACAGGACTGAACAATGAGCAGTTCTTC CASSLTGLNNEQFF few TRBV7-3 NA TRBJ2-1
TGCAGTGCTAAGGACAGGGGGCCTCAAGCTTTCTTT CSAKDRGPQAFF NA TRBV20-1 TRBD1 TRBJ1-1
TGTGCCAGTAGTATGTCGCCGGGGGATGAGCAGTTCTTC CASSMSPGDEQFF NA TRBV19 NA TRBJ2-1
TGTGCCAGCAGTTTGGCGGGGTCGCGGACTGAAGCTTTCTTT CASSLAGSRTEAFF NA TRBV12-3/TRBV12-4 NA TRBJ1-1
TGCAGCGCCGGTGGGACTAGCGGGGGGAGGGCCCAGTACTTC CSAGGTSGGRAQYF few TRBV29-1 TRBD2 TRBJ2-5
TGCAGTGCTAGCAGGCCAAGAGAGACCCAGTACTTC CSASRPRETQYF NA TRBV20-1 NA TRBJ2-5
TGTGCCAGCAGCTTAAACCCGGGGGAGACCCAGTACTTC CASSLNPGETQYF many TRBV7-3 NA TRBJ2-5
TGCAGTGCTAGGGGTAACAGGGCGGCTGGGGCCAACGTCCTGACTTTC CSARGNRAAGANVLTF NA TRBV20-1 NA TRBJ2-6